These 20 T cell receptor beta chains originate from one sample sequenced in a study of blood T cells in healthy people across ages. Through a sample-barcoded 5' primer and a J-beta primer mix, a second PCR was run for about 6 to 12 cycles. TCRdb called the 5' RACE reads again in MiXCR, with one record for every CDR3 protein. Of about 1,500,000 distinct CDR3 sequences listed, approximately 30% are singletons. Sequenced material: blood. The receptors shown here come from a woman in her 30s in good health.

The chain recombines TRBV6-1 with TRBJ1-1, with 9 bases that match TRBD1. From germline, CDR1 is MNHNS and CDR2 SASEGT. This CDR3 spans 13 amino acids. The V and J ends lost 8 bases and 7 bases, in that order; junction bases with no gene match: 8. This chain's CDR3 is CASGRTGEFEAFF. CDR3 DNA sequence: TGTGCCAGCGGGAGGACAGGGGAGTTTGAAGCTTTCTTT.

This clonotype has only a few counts. This chain links TRBV9 with TRBJ2-5, with D unresolved. V gave up 0 bases and J gave up 5 bases, with 14 bases separating them. Looked up from germline, CDR1 is SGDLS and CDR2 is YYNGEE. The CDR3 runs to 15 residues. CDR3 protein: CASSVGRDQRETQYF. The CDR3 DNA reads TGTGCCAGCAGCGTAGGAAGGGATCAAAGGGAGACCCAGTACTTC.

This rearrangement joins TRBV7-2 to TRBJ2-1, with 11 positions matching TRBD2. Trimming cost V 5 bases and J 9 bases; bases outside gene matches: 12. Per germline, CDR1 SGHTA and CDR2 FQGNSA. The CDR3 totals 16 residues. The CDR3 region has the DNA TGTGCCAGCAGCGATATGACTAGCGGGGTATTAGGTGAGCAGTTCTTC. Translated: CASSDMTSGVLGEQFF. Supplemented by reference TRBV7-2 and TRBJ2-1, the full variable domain reads GAGVSQSPSNKVTEKGKDVELRCDPISGHTALYWYRQSLGQGLEFLIYFQGNSAPDKSGLPSDRFSAERTGGSVSTLTIQRTQQEDSAVYLCASSDMTSGVLGEQFFGPGTRLTVL.

The chain links TRBV7-2 to TRBJ2-3; D remains ambiguous. The CDR3 contains 12 residues. Trimming took off 7 bases at V and 7 bases at J, with 12 bases between the two ends. The germline V gene has CDR1 SGHTA and CDR2 FQGNSA. The CDR3: CASTNTIHTQYF. The DNA of the CDR3 is TGTGCCAGCACCAATACAATTCATACGCAGTATTTT.

Turning to this clonotype: With a much larger clone just one base away, this may be a read error. The chain combines TRBV29-1 with TRBJ1-2; 8 nucleotides line up with TRBD1. CDR3 length equals 14 residues. CDR1 and CDR2 (germline): SQVTM, ANQGSEA. The trim removed 3 bases at V and 10 bases at J, leaving 13 bases unmatched. In DNA form, the CDR3 reads TGCAGCGTTGACTTCCCCGGACAGGGCTTTGACTACACCTTC. Protein product: CSVDFPGQGFDYTF.

The sample holds many counts of this clonotype. This chain links TRBV12-3 or TRBV12-4 with TRBJ2-1, with D unclear. Trimming removed 1 base at V and 5 bases at J, with 12 bases between. This CDR3 comprises 15 residues. The chain's CDR3 is CASSLVGPANNEQFF. DNA for the CDR3: TGTGCCAGCAGTTTAGTAGGACCCGCAAACAATGAGCAGTTCTTC.

This clonotype was found a few times. J is TRBJ2-5 and V is TRBV4-3, with D tentatively TRBD1 or TRBD2 (5 bases each). The CDR3 has 14 residues. The V end was cut by 0 bases, the J end by 5 bases, with 10 bases between. In germline, CDR1 is LGHNA, CDR2 YSLEER. This CDR3 is CASSQDRGVETQYF. The CDR3 DNA sequence: TGCGCCAGCAGCCAAGATCGAGGGGTGGAGACCCAGTACTTC.

This rearrangement joins TRBV7-2 to TRBJ1-1; D possibly corresponds to TRBD1 (6 bases). This CDR3 spans 14 amino acids. V was shortened by 6 bases and J by 5 bases, with 16 bases between the two germline ends. The V gene's germline CDR1 is SGHTA and CDR2 FQGNSA. The CDR3 spells CASSPQGFGTEAFF. The DNA for the CDR3 is TGTGCCAGCAGTCCACAGGGTTTCGGGACTGAAGCTTTCTTT. Using reference TRBV7-2 and TRBJ1-1 for the parts outside the CDR3, the full variable domain is GAGVSQSPSNKVTEKGKDVELRCDPISGHTALYWYRQSLGQGLEFLIYFQGNSAPDKSGLPSDRFSAERTGGSVSTLTIQRTQQEDSAVYLCASSPQGFGTEAFFGQGTRLTVV.

Details on this clonotype: At one boundary the junction diverges from the germline segment, which might be a read error. Here the CDR3 DNA reads TGCGCCAGCCACGCAACTAGCGGGAGTCGGCACGAGCAGTATTTC. This codes for CASHATSGSRHEQYF. J is TRBJ2-7 and V is TRBV5-1, with 11 bases identical to TRBD2. The CDR3 totals 15 residues. Germline V gene sequence: CDR1 SGHRS, CDR2 YFSETQ. Combining the CDR3 with reference TRBV5-1 and TRBJ2-7 gives the whole variable domain KAGVTQTPRYLIKTRGQQVTLSCSPISGHRSVSWYQQTPGQGLQFLFEYFSETQRNKGNFPGRFSGRQFSNSRSEMNVSTLELGDSALYLCASHATSGSRHEQYFGPGTRLTVT.

The V gene is TRBV12-3 or TRBV12-4, the J gene TRBJ1-1; no definite D call. The CDR3 spans 13 residues. Deletions cut 2 bases from V and 4 bases from J, with 8 bases between. The CDR3, as DNA: TGTGCCAGCAGTTTAAGAGGTTTCACTGAAGCTTTCTTT. Translated, it gives CASSLRGFTEAFF.

This clonotype appeared many times. This rearrangement joins TRBV20-1 to TRBJ2-1; D is possibly TRBD1 or TRBD2 (6 bases each). This CDR3 spans 14 amino acids. The V end lost 3 bases, the J end lost 4 bases, and 13 bases lay between the germline ends. Germline CDR1 and CDR2: DFQATT and SNEGSKA (reference sequence). CDR3 nucleotide sequence: TGCAGTGCTAGCCTCGGGGGCAGATACAATGAGCAGTTCTTC. Its protein product is CSASLGGRYNEQFF.

With respect to this clonotype: A much larger clone differs by one base, so this may be a read error. The J gene is TRBJ2-5, the V gene TRBV10-3; a possible D gene is TRBD1 (6 bases). The CDR3 extends over 13 amino acids. Germline lookup yields CDR1 ENHRY and CDR2 SYGVKD. V lost 5 bases and J lost 3, with 10 bases in between. CDR3 DNA: TGTGCCATCAGTTTCGGACAGAAAGAGACCCAGTACTTC. Amino acid sequence: CAISFGQKETQYF.

Remarks on this clonotype: A much larger clone differs by one base, so this may be a read error. The rearrangement links TRBV29-1 to TRBJ2-4; TRBD2 matches 13 bases. V trimming: 3 bases; J trimming: 13 bases; junction bases outside the gene matches: 15. In germline, CDR1 is SQVTM, CDR2 ANQGSEA. The CDR3 is made up of 16 amino acids. Here the CDR3 DNA reads TGCAGCGTTGATGACGGACTAGCGGGGGTGATCAATGAGCAGTACTTC. Amino acid sequence: CSVDDGLAGVINEQYF.

This clonotype turned up a few times. The J gene is TRBJ1-1, the V gene TRBV2; D unclear. The germline V gene encodes CDR1 SNHLY and CDR2 FYNNEI. The V gene lost 7 bases and the J gene lost 1 base, with 10 bases spanning the gap. The CDR3 runs to 13 residues. The CDR3 loop reads CASITATNTEAFF. CDR3 DNA: TGTGCCAGCATAACAGCGACGAACACTGAAGCTTTCTTT.

This clonotype showed up just a few times. V gene TRBV20-1 combines with J gene TRBJ1-2, with D hard to call. CDR1 DFQATT and CDR2 SNEGSKA come from the germline V gene (reference sequence). The CDR3 length is 14 residues. Trimming stripped 4 bases from V and 4 bases from J, with 16 bases between. This CDR3 is CSATLTSLGYGYTF. The CDR3 bases are TGCAGTGCTACTTTGACCAGCTTAGGCTATGGCTACACCTTC.

The genes are TRBV4-1 and TRBJ2-7; D may be TRBD2 (5 bases). The DNA end is more similar to TRBJ2-5, so the J call may be wrong. The CDR3 totals 12 residues. Germline CDR1 and CDR2: MGHRA and YSYEKL. The CDR3, as DNA: TGCGCCAGCGGCCTTCGGGGAGAGACCCAGTACTTC. Translation gives CASGLRGETQYF.

The genes are TRBV5-6 and TRBJ2-5, with D hard to call. The germline gives CDR1 SGHDT, CDR2 YYEEEE. Deletions cut 10 bases from V and 10 bases from J, with 8 bases between. This CDR3 has 8 residues. The CDR3 protein is CALQLQYF. For the CDR3, the DNA is TGTGCCCTGCAGCTCCAGTACTTC.

This clonotype was observed at least ten times. As DNA, the CDR3 is TGCAGCGTTGAATTACAATTGAACACTGAAGCTTTCTTT. Its translation: CSVELQLNTEAFF. This rearrangement joins TRBV29-1 to TRBJ1-1; D is uncertain. Trimming removed 2 bases at V and 0 bases at J, with 7 bases between. Germline V lookup: CDR1 SQVTM, CDR2 ANQGSEA. This CDR3 is 13 amino acids long. Together with reference TRBV29-1 and TRBJ1-1, the CDR3 gives the full variable domain: SAVISQKPSRDICQRGTSLTIQCQVDSQVTMMFWYRQQPGQSLTLIATANQGSEATYESGFVIDKFPISRPNLTFSTLTVSNMSPEDSSIYLCSVELQLNTEAFFGQGTRLTVV.

This chain connects TRBV5-5 to TRBJ2-6; 10 nucleotides align to TRBD2. The CDR3 extends over 20 amino acids. Germline-derived CDR1 and CDR2 are SGHKS and YYEKEE (reference sequence). The J segment lost 4 bases and the V segment lost 4 bases, leaving 17 bases of the junction unmatched. The CDR3 DNA reads TGTGCCAGCAGCCCAGCGGGGGGGCGGACCGGCATTGAGGGGGCCAACGTCCTGACTTTC. Amino acid sequence: CASSPAGGRTGIEGANVLTF.

Points on this clonotype: Just one base apart from a much larger clone, this may be a read error. This likely comes from a read error, as the CDR3 has no conserved phenylalanine or tryptophan at its end. V usage is TRBV15 and J usage is TRBJ2-4, with TRBD1 matching over 7 bases. With the DNA end fitting TRBJ2-7 better, the J assignment may be wrong. The CDR3 runs 13 residues. The germline CDR1 and CDR2 sequences are LNHNV and YYDKDF (reference sequence). The CDR3 coding sequence is TGTGCCACCAGCGGACAGGTTGCCTACGAGCAGTACTAC. Translated: CATSGQVAYEQYY.